This TCR beta chain appears in the sequencing data of a study of early T cells in non-severe SARS-CoV-2 infection. The CDR3 has 15 amino acids. CDR1 and CDR2 (germline): GTSNPN, SVGIG (reference sequence). V gave up 2 bases and J gave up 0 bases, with 11 bases separating them. Unique molecular identifiers were added to individual cDNA molecules. Using its own MiXCR run on the 5' RACE reads, TCRdb lists one record per CDR3 protein. The sample has tens of thousands of distinct CDR3 sequences, under 12% seen once; the top ten hold 5.5% to 7%. Sample: whole blood. The V gene is TRBV30, the J gene TRBJ2-4, with no clear D. The sequence came from an adult who was a healthcare worker with PCR-confirmed SARS-CoV-2 infection or an uninfected control (not recorded which). The DNA for the CDR3 is TGTGCCTGGAGTATAGCCCCTCTAGCCAAAAACATTCAGTACTTC. This gives the protein CAWSIAPLAKNIQYF.